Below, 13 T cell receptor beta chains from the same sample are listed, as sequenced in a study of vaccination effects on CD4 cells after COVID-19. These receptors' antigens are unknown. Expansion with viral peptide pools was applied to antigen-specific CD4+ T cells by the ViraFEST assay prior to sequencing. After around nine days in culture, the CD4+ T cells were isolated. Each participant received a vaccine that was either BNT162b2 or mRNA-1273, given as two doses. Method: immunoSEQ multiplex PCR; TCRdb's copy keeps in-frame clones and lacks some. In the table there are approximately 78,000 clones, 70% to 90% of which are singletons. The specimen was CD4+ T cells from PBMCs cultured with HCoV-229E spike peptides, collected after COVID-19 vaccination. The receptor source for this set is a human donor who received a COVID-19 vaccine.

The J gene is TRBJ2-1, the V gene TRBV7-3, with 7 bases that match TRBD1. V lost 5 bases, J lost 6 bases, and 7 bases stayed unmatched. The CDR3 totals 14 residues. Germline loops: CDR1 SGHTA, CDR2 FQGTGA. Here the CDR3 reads CASSLTGAGNEQFF. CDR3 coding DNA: TGTGCCAGCAGCCTTACAGGGGCTGGCAATGAGCAGTTCTTC.

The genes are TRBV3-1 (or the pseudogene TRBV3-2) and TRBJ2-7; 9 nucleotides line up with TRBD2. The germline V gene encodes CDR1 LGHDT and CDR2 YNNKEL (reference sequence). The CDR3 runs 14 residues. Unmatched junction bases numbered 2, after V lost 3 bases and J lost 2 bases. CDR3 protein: CASSHGGGAYEQYV. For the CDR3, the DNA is TGTGCCAGCAGCCACGGCGGGGGGGCCTACGAGCAGTACGTC.

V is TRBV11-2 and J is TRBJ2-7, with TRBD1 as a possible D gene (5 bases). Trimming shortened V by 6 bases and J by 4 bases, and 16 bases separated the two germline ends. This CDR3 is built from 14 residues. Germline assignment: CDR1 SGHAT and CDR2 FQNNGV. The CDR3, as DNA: TGTGCCAGCAGTCTCAACCCTGGGGCGTACGAGCAGTACGTC. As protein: CASSLNPGAYEQYV.

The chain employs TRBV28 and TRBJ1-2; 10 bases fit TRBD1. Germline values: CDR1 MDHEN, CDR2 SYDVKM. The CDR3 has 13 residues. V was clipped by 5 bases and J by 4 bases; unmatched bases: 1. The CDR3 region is CASSRQGAYGYTF. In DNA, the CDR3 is TGTGCCAGCAGTAGACAGGGGGCCTATGGCTACACCTTC.

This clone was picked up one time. The CDR3 loop reads CASSLGQGSPLHF. In DNA, the CDR3 is TGCGCCAGCAGCTTGGGGCAAGGTTCACCCCTCCACTTT. This sequence joins TRBV5-1 and TRBJ1-6; D is uncertain. This CDR3 has 13 residues. V was trimmed by 0 bases and J by 9 bases, leaving 7 bases between them. Per the germline V gene, CDR1 is SGHRS and CDR2 is YFSETQ.

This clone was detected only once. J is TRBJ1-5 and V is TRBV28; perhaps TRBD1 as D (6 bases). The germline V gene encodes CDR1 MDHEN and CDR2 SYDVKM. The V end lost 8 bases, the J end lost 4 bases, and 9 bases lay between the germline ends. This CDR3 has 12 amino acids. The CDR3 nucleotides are TGTGCCAGCCGAGGGGGGAATCAGCCCCAGCATTTT. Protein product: CASRGGNQPQHF.

DNA of the CDR3: TGTGCCAGCAGCTTAGGGAGCTATGAGCAGTTCTTC. This encodes CASSLGSYEQFF. The V gene is TRBV7-2, the J gene TRBJ2-1; the D is unclear. The CDR3 runs to 12 residues. V lost 1 base, J lost 8 bases, and 6 bases lay in between. Germline CDR1 reads SGHTA; CDR2 reads FQGNSA.

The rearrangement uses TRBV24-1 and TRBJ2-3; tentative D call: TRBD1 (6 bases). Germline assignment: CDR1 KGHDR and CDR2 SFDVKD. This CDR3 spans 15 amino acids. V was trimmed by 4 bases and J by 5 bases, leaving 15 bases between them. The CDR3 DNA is TGTGCCACCAGTGACTCGGGGACAACCCTAGATACGCAGTATTTT. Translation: CATSDSGTTLDTQYF.

The CDR3 nucleotides read TGTGCCAGCAGCTCCGACAGGGGGAATGAAAAACTGTTTTTT. Encoded protein: CASSSDRGNEKLFF. V is TRBV11-2 and J is TRBJ1-4; 9 bases line up with TRBD1. The V and J ends lost 4 bases and 5 bases, in that order; junction bases with no gene match: 2. The germline V gene encodes CDR1 SGHAT and CDR2 FQNNGV. The CDR3 has 14 amino acids.

CDR3 sequence reads: CASNPRAPGAKASGNTIYF. DNA of the CDR3: TGTGCCAGCAACCCCCGGGCCCCTGGAGCCAAGGCCTCTGGAAACACCATATATTTT. This chain joins TRBV6-2 or TRBV6-3 and TRBJ1-3; D is unclear. There are 19 residues in the CDR3. Looked up from germline, CDR1 is MNHEY and CDR2 is SVGEGT. V lost 7 bases and J lost 0, with 25 bases in between.

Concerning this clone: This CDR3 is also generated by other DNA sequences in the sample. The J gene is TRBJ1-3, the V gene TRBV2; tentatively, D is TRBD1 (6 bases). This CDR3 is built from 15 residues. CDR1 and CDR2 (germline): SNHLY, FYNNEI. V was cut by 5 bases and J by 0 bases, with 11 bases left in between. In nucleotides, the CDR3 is TGTGCCAGCAGTCTTCAGGGGTACTCTGGAAACACCATATATTTT. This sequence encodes CASSLQGYSGNTIYF.

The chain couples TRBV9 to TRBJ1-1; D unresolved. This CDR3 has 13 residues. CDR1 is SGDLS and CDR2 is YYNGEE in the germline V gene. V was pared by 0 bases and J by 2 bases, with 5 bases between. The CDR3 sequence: CASSVEGNTEAFF. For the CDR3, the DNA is TGTGCCAGCAGCGTAGAGGGTAACACTGAAGCTTTCTTT. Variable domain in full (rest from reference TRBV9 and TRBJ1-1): DSGVTQTPKHLITATGQRVTLRCSPRSGDLSVYWYQQSLDQGLQFLIQYYNGEERAKGNILERFSAQQFPDLHSELNLSSLELGDSALYFCASSVEGNTEAFFGQGTRLTVV.

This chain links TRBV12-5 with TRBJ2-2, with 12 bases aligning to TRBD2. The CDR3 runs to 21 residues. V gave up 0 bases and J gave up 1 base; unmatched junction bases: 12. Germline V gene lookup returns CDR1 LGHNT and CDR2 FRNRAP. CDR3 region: CASGLVRTGPGLAGNTGELFF. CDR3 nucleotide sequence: TGTGCTAGTGGTTTGGTACGGACGGGCCCGGGACTAGCGGGGAACACCGGGGAGCTGTTTTTT.